The source of this TCR beta chain is a study of OX40 agonist ivuxolimab in advanced cancers. CDR1 is SGHRS, CDR2 YFSETQ, per germline. The CDR3 length is 15 residues. J was trimmed by 8 bases and V by 3 bases; bases with no gene match: 8. Libraries were prepared by immunoSEQ multiplex PCR; TCRdb keeps only in-frame clonotypes and omits some of them. Of just under 65,000 clones listed, about nine tenths were seen once; the top ten hold 1% to 1.5%. This receptor was identified in an adult with an advanced solid tumor such as melanoma, head and neck, liver or kidney cancer. This chain joins TRBV5-1 and TRBJ1-4, with 9 bases that match TRBD1. The material sequenced was CD4+ or CD8+ T cells sorted from blood, taken in a trial of the OX40 agonist ivuxolimab. The CDR3 DNA sequence: TGCGCCAGCAGCTCGTCGGGACAGGGTCAGGAAAAACTGTTTTTT. This encodes CASSSSGQGQEKLFF.